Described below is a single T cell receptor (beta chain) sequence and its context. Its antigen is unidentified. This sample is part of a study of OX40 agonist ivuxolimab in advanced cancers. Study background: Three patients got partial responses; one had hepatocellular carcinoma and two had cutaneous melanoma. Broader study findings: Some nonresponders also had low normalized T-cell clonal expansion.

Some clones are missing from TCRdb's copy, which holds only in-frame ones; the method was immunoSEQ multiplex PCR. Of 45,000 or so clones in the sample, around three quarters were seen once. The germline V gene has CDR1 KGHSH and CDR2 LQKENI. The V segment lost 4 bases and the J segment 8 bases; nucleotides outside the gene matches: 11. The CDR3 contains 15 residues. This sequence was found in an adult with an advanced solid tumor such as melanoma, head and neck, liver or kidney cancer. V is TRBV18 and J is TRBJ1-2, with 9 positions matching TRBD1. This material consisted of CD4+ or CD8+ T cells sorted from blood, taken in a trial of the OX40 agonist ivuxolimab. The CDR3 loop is CASSREDRQGGGYTF. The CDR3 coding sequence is TGTGCCAGCTCACGCGAAGACCGACAGGGGGGCGGCTACACCTTC. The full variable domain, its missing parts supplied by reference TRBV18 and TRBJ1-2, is NAGVMQNPRHLVRRRGQEARLRCSPMKGHSHVYWYRQLPEEGLKFMVYLQKENIIDESGMPKERFSAEFPKEGPSILRIQQVVRGDSAAYFCASSREDRQGGGYTFGSGTRLTVV.